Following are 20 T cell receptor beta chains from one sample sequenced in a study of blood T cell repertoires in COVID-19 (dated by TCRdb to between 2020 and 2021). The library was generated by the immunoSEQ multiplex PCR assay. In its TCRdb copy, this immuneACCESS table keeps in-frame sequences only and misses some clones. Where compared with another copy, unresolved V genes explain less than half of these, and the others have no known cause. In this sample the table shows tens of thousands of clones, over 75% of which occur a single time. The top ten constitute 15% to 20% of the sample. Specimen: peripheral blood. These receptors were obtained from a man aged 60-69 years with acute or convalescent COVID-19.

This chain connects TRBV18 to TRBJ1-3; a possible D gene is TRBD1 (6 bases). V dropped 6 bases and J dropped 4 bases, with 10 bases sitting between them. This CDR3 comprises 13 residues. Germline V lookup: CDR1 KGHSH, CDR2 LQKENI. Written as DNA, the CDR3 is TGTGCCAGCTCCCCCGGACAGGGAAACACCATATATTTT. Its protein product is CASSPGQGNTIYF.

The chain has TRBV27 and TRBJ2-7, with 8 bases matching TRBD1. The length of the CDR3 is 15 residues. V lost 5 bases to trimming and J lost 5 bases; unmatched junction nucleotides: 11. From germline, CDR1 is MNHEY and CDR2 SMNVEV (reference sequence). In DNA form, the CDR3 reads TGTGCCAGCAGTCCCCGACAGGGGTTCCACCACGAGCAGTACTTC. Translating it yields CASSPRQGFHHEQYF.

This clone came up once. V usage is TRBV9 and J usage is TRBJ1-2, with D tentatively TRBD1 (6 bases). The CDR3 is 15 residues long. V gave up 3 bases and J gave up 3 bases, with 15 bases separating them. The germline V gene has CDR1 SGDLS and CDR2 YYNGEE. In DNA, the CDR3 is TGTGCCAGCAGCGGCATAGGGACACCAGACTATGGCTACACCTTC. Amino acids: CASSGIGTPDYGYTF. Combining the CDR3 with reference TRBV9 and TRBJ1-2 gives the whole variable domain DSGVTQTPKHLITATGQRVTLRCSPRSGDLSVYWYQQSLDQGLQFLIQYYNGEERAKGNILERFSAQQFPDLHSELNLSSLELGDSALYFCASSGIGTPDYGYTFGSGTRLTVV.

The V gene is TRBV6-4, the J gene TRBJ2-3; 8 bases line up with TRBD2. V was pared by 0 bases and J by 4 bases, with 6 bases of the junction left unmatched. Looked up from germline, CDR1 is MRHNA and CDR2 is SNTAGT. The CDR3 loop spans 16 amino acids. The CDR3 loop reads CASSDSWTSSPDTQYF. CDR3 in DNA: TGTGCCAGCAGTGACTCCTGGACTAGCAGCCCAGATACGCAGTATTTT.

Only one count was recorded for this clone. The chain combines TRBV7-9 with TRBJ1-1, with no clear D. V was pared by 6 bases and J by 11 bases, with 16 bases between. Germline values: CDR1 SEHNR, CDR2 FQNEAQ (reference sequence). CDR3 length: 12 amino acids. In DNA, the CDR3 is TGTGCCAGCAGTTGGACTGGGTTGGGGGCTTTCTTT. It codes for CASSWTGLGAFF.

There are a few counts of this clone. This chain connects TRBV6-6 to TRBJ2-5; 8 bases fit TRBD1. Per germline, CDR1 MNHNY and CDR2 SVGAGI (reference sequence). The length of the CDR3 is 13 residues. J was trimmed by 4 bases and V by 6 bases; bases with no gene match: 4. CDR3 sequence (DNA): TGTGCCAGCAGGACAGGGGTAACAGAGACCCAGTACTTC. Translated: CASRTGVTETQYF.

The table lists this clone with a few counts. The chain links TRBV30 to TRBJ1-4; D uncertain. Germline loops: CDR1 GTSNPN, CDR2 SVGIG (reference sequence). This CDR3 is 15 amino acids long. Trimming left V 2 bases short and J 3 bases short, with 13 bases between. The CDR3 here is CAWSQVGEANEKLFF. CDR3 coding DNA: TGTGCCTGGAGTCAGGTTGGGGAGGCTAATGAAAAACTGTTTTTT.

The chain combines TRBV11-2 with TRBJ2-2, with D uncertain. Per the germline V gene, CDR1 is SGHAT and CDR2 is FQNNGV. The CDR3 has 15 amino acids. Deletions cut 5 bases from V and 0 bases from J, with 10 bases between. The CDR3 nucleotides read TGTGCCAGCAGCGTCTCGCGGACGAACACCGGGGAGCTGTTTTTT. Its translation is CASSVSRTNTGELFF.

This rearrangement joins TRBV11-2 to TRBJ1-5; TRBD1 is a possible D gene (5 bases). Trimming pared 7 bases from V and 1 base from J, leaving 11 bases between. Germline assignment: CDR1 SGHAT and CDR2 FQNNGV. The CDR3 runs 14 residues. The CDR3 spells CASNPTVSNQPQHF. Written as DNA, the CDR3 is TGTGCCAGCAACCCGACAGTAAGCAATCAGCCCCAGCATTTT.

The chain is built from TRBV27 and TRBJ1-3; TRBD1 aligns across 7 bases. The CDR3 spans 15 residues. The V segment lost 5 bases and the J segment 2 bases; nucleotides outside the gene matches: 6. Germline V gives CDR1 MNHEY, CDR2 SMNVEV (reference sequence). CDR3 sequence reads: CASSPLGGPGNTIYF. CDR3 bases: TGTGCCAGCAGTCCATTAGGGGGCCCTGGAAACACCATATATTTT.

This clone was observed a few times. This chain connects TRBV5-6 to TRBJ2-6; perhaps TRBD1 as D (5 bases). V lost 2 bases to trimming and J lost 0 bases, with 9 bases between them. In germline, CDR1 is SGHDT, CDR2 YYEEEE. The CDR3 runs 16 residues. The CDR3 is CASSFVGASGANVLTF. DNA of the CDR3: TGTGCCAGCAGCTTCGTTGGGGCCTCTGGGGCCAACGTCCTGACTTTC.

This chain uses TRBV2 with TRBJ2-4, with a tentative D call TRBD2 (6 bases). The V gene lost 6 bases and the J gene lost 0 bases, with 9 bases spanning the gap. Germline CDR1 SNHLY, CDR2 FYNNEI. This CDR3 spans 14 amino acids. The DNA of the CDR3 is TGTGCCAGCAGGCCGGGGGTAGCCAAAAACATTCAGTACTTC. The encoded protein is CASRPGVAKNIQYF.

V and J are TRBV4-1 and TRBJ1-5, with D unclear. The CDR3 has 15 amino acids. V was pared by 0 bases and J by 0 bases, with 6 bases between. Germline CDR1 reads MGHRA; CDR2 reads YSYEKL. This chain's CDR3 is CASSQDLNSNQPQHF. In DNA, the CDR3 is TGCGCCAGCAGCCAAGATCTAAATAGCAATCAGCCCCAGCATTTT.

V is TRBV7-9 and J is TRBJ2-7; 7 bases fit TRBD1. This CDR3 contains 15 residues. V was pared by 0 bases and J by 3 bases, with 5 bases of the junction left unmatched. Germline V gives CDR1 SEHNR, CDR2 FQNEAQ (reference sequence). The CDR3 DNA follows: TGTGCCAGCAGCTTAGCGGGACAGACCCTCTACGAGCAGTACTTC. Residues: CASSLAGQTLYEQYF. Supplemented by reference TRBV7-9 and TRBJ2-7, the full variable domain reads DTGVSQNPRHKITKRGQNVTFRCDPISEHNRLYWYRQTLGQGPEFLTYFQNEAQLEKSRLLSDRFSAERPKGSFSTLEIQRTEQGDSAMYLCASSLAGQTLYEQYFGPGTRLTVT.

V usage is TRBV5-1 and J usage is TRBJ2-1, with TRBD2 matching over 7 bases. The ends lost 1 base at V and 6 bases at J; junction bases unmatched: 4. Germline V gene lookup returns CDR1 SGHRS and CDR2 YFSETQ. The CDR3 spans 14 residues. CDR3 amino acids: CASSLTSAINEQFF. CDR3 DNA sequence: TGCGCCAGCAGCTTGACTAGCGCCATCAATGAGCAGTTCTTC.

This chain's CDR3 is CASAPGQGAVNSPLHF. The CDR3 coding sequence is TGTGCCAGCGCACCCGGACAGGGGGCGGTCAATTCACCCCTCCACTTT. The J gene is TRBJ1-6, the V gene TRBV19, with TRBD1 matching 11 bases. CDR3 length: 16 amino acids. Germline CDR1 LNHDA, CDR2 SQIVND (reference sequence). The J segment lost 7 bases and the V segment lost 9 bases, leaving 11 bases of the junction unmatched.

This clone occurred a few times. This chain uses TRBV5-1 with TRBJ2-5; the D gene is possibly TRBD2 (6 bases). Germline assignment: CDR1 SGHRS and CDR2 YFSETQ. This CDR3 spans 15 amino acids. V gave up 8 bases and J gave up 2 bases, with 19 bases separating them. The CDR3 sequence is CASSEGSEFQETQYF. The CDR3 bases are TGCGCCAGTTCGGAGGGTAGCGAGTTTCAAGAGACCCAGTACTTC.

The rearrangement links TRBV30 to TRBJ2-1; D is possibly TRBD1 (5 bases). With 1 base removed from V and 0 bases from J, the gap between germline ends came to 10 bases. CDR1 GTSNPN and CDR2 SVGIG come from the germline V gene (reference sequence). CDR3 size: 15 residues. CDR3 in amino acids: CAWSGGQRSYNEQFF. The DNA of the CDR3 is TGTGCCTGGAGTGGGGGCCAACGCTCCTACAATGAGCAGTTCTTC.

The CDR3 here is CATSDALAGGYNEQFF. CDR3 DNA: TGTGCCACCAGTGATGCTCTAGCGGGGGGGTACAATGAGCAGTTCTTC. The chain has TRBV24-1 and TRBJ2-1, with TRBD2 matching over 12 bases. The J segment lost 4 bases and the V segment lost 3 bases, leaving 3 bases of the junction unmatched. Germline loops: CDR1 KGHDR, CDR2 SFDVKD. The CDR3 is 16 residues long.

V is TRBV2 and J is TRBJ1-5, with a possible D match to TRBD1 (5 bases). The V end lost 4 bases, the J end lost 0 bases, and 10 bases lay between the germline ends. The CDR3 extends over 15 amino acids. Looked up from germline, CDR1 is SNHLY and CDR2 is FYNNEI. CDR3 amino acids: CASSVGGGSNQPQHF. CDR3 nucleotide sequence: TGTGCCAGCAGTGTCGGGGGAGGTAGCAATCAGCCCCAGCATTTT.